Listed here are 31 T cell receptor beta chains from one sample, sequenced in a study of a mutant IDH1 vaccine in newly diagnosed glioma. Time point given: week 35, safety follow-up. Every single dose of the vaccine, 300 ug of mutant IDH1 20-mer peptide, came with topical imiquimod. Here immunoSEQ multiplex PCR was the method, and the copy in TCRdb shows in-frame clones only, minus some. Among 53,000 or so clones listed, 65% to 85% were seen once. These TCRs' antigens remain unknown. The sample was PBMCs, taken from a glioma patient whose treatment included an IDH1 peptide vaccine. The receptors derive from a man aged 35 to 55 with glioma.

The chain has TRBV5-8 and TRBJ2-7, with 9 bases aligning to TRBD1. The CDR3 covers 16 residues. CDR1 and CDR2 from the germline V gene are SGHTS and YDEGEE. V shed 4 bases, J shed 0 bases, and the junction held 8 bases outside the gene matches. The CDR3 loop reads CASSRNRDRASYEQYF. CDR3 DNA sequence: TGTGCCAGCAGCCGGAACCGGGACAGGGCCTCCTACGAGCAGTACTTC.

The chain uses TRBV5-6 and TRBJ2-5; D remains ambiguous. V shed 4 bases and J shed 5 bases, with 12 bases lying between them. The V gene's germline CDR1 is SGHDT and CDR2 YYEEEE. This CDR3 comprises 13 residues. CDR3 amino acids: CASSVGWVETQYF. In DNA form, the CDR3 reads TGTGCCAGCAGCGTTGGTTGGGTTGAGACCCAGTACTTC.

This sequence joins TRBV5-1 and TRBJ1-5; 8 bases fit TRBD1. Per the germline V gene, CDR1 is SGHRS and CDR2 is YFSETQ. The CDR3 is 18 amino acids. Trimming cost V 5 bases and J 0 bases; bases outside gene matches: 13. CDR3 DNA: TGCGCCAGCAGTCGACCGGGACAGGACTCCTATAGCAATCAGCCCCAGCATTTT. Translation gives CASSRPGQDSYSNQPQHF.

The genes are TRBV25-1 and TRBJ2-1; TRBD1 agrees at 10 bases. Germline values: CDR1 MGHDK, CDR2 SYGVNS. The CDR3 is 15 amino acids. After removal of 4 bases from V and 7 bases from J, the junction contained 7 bases not matched to a gene. The CDR3: CASSVVGTGENEQFF. In nucleotides, the CDR3 is TGTGCCAGCAGTGTCGTCGGGACAGGGGAGAATGAGCAGTTCTTC.

This rearrangement joins TRBV6-1 to TRBJ2-7; 12 nucleotides align to TRBD2. Germline CDR1 MNHNS, CDR2 SASEGT. This CDR3 contains 18 residues. Trimming removed 1 base from V and 2 bases from J; junction bases left unmatched: 9. The CDR3 DNA reads TGTGCCAGCAGTGAAGAATGGACTAGCGGGGATCTTGCCTACGAGCAGTACTTC. Its translation is CASSEEWTSGDLAYEQYF.

This chain joins TRBV19 and TRBJ1-4; possibly TRBD1 for D (6 bases). CDR1 is LNHDA and CDR2 is SQIVND in the germline V gene (reference sequence). V lost 8 bases and J 8 bases, leaving 15 bases between the germline ends. This CDR3 region has 13 residues. The CDR3 DNA reads TGTGCCAGTTCCCAGGGGATAGAAGAAAAACTGTTTTTT. It yields the protein CASSQGIEEKLFF.

V gene TRBV19 combines with J gene TRBJ2-5; D call uncertain. CDR1 is LNHDA and CDR2 is SQIVND in the germline V gene (reference sequence). The V gene lost 1 base and the J gene lost 4 bases, with 4 bases spanning the gap. This CDR3 region has 12 residues. In DNA form, the CDR3 reads TGTGCCAGTAGTATAGGAGGAGAGACCCAGTACTTC. It translates to CASSIGGETQYF.

This sequence joins TRBV6-1 and TRBJ2-7; 10 bases line up with TRBD1. V dropped 1 base and J dropped 3; count of bases not matched to a gene: 3. CDR3 length equals 15 residues. Germline values: CDR1 MNHNS, CDR2 SASEGT. CDR3 nucleotides: TGTGCCAGCAGTGAAGTTTGGACAGGGGGCTACGAGCAGTACTTC. Protein product: CASSEVWTGGYEQYF.

The CDR3 coding sequence is TGCGCCAGCAGCGATCAGGGTAGCTATGGCTACACCTTC. Its translation: CASSDQGSYGYTF. The chain uses TRBV5-1 and TRBJ1-2, with D possibly being TRBD1 (5 bases). The V gene's germline CDR1 is SGHRS and CDR2 YFSETQ. The CDR3 sequence is 13 residues long. V was clipped by 4 bases and J by 4 bases, with 11 bases between them.

The rearrangement uses TRBV19 and TRBJ1-3; unclear D gene. V dropped 3 bases and J dropped 6 bases, with 9 bases sitting between them. The CDR3 is 13 amino acids. CDR1 LNHDA and CDR2 SQIVND come from the germline V gene (reference sequence). The CDR3 region has the DNA TGTGCCAGTAGTATCCGAAGTGAAAACACCATATATTTT. As protein: CASSIRSENTIYF.

The count of this clone is one. The J gene is TRBJ1-1, the V gene TRBV7-6; D perhaps matches TRBD1 (6 bases). CDR3 length: 14 amino acids. The germline V gene has CDR1 SGHVS and CDR2 FNYEAQ. Between the trimmed V and J ends, which lost 4 bases and 4 bases, there was a span of 13 bases. CDR3 coding DNA: TGTGCCAGCAGCTCCAAGACAGGCCCCACTGAAGCTTTCTTT. It translates to CASSSKTGPTEAFF.

This chain uses TRBV19 with TRBJ2-6; D assignment may be TRBD1 or TRBD2 (6 bases each). The CDR3 totals 15 residues. Germline values: CDR1 LNHDA, CDR2 SQIVND (reference sequence). Trimming took off 4 bases at V and 2 bases at J, with 9 bases between the two ends. CDR3 loop: CASSTGAAGANVLTF. The CDR3 nucleotides are TGTGCCAGTAGTACGGGGGCGGCTGGGGCCAACGTCCTGACTTTC. The full variable domain, with the rest looked up from reference TRBV19 and TRBJ2-6, is DGGITQSPKYLFRKEGQNVTLSCEQNLNHDAMYWYRQDPGQGLRLIYYSQIVNDFQKGDIAEGYSVSREKKESFPLTVTSAQKNPTAFYLCASSTGAAGANVLTFGAGSRLTVL.

The genes are TRBV21-1 and TRBJ2-3; the tabulated D call, TRBD2, remains unverified against the DNA. TRBV21-1 is noted as a pseudogene. This CDR3 comprises 15 residues. CDR3 amino acids: CASSKRDSKPDTQYF. The CDR3 nucleotides are TGTGCCAGCAGCAAGAGGGACTCCAAACCAGATACGCAGTATTTT.

The chain links TRBV19 to TRBJ2-2; D is unresolved. The V gene lost 4 bases and the J gene lost 3 bases, with 9 bases spanning the gap. CDR3 length equals 14 residues. Germline-derived CDR1 and CDR2 are LNHDA and SQIVND (reference sequence). The CDR3: CASSTSRDTGELFF. CDR3 sequence (DNA): TGTGCCAGTAGTACCTCCCGGGACACCGGGGAGCTGTTTTTT. The entire variable domain, with the rest obtained from reference TRBV19 and TRBJ2-2, is as follows: DGGITQSPKYLFRKEGQNVTLSCEQNLNHDAMYWYRQDPGQGLRLIYYSQIVNDFQKGDIAEGYSVSREKKESFPLTVTSAQKNPTAFYLCASSTSRDTGELFFGEGSRLTVL.

This clone was recorded a few times. CDR3 residues: CASSLPGGGRAFF. CDR3 coding DNA: TGTGCCAGCAGCCTCCCCGGAGGGGGGAGGGCTTTCTTT. This chain connects TRBV13 to TRBJ1-1; weak D call: TRBD1 (6 bases). V lost 5 bases to trimming and J lost 11 bases, with 18 bases between them. The CDR3 contains 13 residues. CDR1 is PRHDT, CDR2 FYEKMQ, per germline (reference sequence).

This rearrangement joins TRBV13 to TRBJ1-1, with D possibly TRBD1 on 6 matching bases. The CDR3 covers 14 residues. V gave up 4 bases and J gave up 6 bases, with 15 bases separating them. CDR1 and CDR2 (germline): PRHDT, FYEKMQ (reference sequence). DNA for the CDR3: TGTGCCAGCAGCTATGACACAGGGAGGTCTGAAGCTTTCTTT. It specifies CASSYDTGRSEAFF.

This chain links TRBV2 with TRBJ2-5; D possibly corresponds to TRBD1 (5 bases). CDR3 length equals 14 residues. Looked up from germline, CDR1 is SNHLY and CDR2 is FYNNEI. Trimming pared 8 bases from V and 1 base from J, leaving 14 bases between. The CDR3 bases are TGTGCCAGCCAGGACACCCAACTCCAAGAGACCCAGTACTTC. Translating it yields CASQDTQLQETQYF.

This rearrangement joins TRBV25-1 to TRBJ2-7, with 7 positions matching TRBD2. Germline V gene data show CDR1 as MGHDK and CDR2 as SYGVNS. Unmatched junction bases numbered 9, after V lost 4 bases and J lost 12 bases. This CDR3 contains 12 residues. CDR3 protein: CASSGGGGRTYF. CDR3 in DNA: TGTGCCAGCAGTGGGGGGGGAGGACGGACGTACTTC.

The chain is built from TRBV10-1 and TRBJ1-5, with TRBD1 as a possible D gene (5 bases). Looked up from germline, CDR1 is WNHNN and CDR2 is SYGVQD (reference sequence). Trimming left V 5 bases short and J 2 bases short, with 10 bases between. The CDR3 runs to 14 residues. The CDR3 DNA follows: TGCGCCAGCAGTCCGGGGACGGGCAATCAGCCCCAGCATTTT. Its protein is CASSPGTGNQPQHF.

The chain uses TRBV6-1 and TRBJ2-6, with 7 bases lining up with TRBD1. Germline trimming cut 6 bases from V and 2 bases from J; bases unmatched to any gene: 4. The CDR3 is 15 amino acids. The germline gives CDR1 MNHNS, CDR2 SASEGT. The CDR3 coding sequence is TGTGCCAGCAGCAATACAGGGGCTGGGGCCAACGTCCTGACTTTC. Its translation: CASSNTGAGANVLTF.

The chain is built from TRBV4-2 and TRBJ1-4; D might be TRBD1 (5 bases). Trimming stripped 0 bases from V and 8 bases from J, with 16 bases between. Germline-derived CDR1 and CDR2 are LGHNA and YNFKEQ. The CDR3 loop spans 16 amino acids. This CDR3 is CASSQETAGTREKLFF. CDR3 sequence (DNA): TGTGCCAGCAGCCAAGAGACAGCGGGTACGCGGGAAAAACTGTTTTTT.

The chain has TRBV4-1 and TRBJ1-5, with D perhaps TRBD1 (5 bases). The germline CDR1 and CDR2 sequences are MGHRA and YSYEKL. This CDR3 is built from 15 residues. Trimming pared 1 base from V and 3 bases from J, leaving 10 bases between. The CDR3 spells CASSQVPGSNQPQHF. In DNA, the CDR3 is TGCGCCAGCAGCCAAGTGCCAGGGTCCAATCAGCCCCAGCATTTT.

This chain joins TRBV9 and TRBJ2-3; D ambiguous. The CDR3 length is 14 residues. The germline V gene has CDR1 SGDLS and CDR2 YYNGEE. V was trimmed by 3 bases and J by 0 bases, leaving 8 bases between them. The CDR3 nucleotides read TGTGCCAGCAGCGGACTGGTTAGCACAGATACGCAGTATTTT. Its translation: CASSGLVSTDTQYF.

The chain has TRBV14 and TRBJ1-2; D remains unclear. This CDR3 region has 13 residues. Deletions cut 0 bases from V and 4 bases from J, with 6 bases between. Germline lookup yields CDR1 SGHDN and CDR2 FVKESK. DNA for the CDR3: TGTGCCAGCAGCCAAGATTACAGCTATGGCTACACCTTC. Its translation is CASSQDYSYGYTF. The variable domain in full, completed from reference TRBV14 and TRBJ1-2, reads EAGVTQFPSHSVIEKGQTVTLRCDPISGHDNLYWYRRVMGKEIKFLLHFVKESKQDESGMPNNRFLAERTGGTYSTLKVQPAELEDSGVYFCASSQDYSYGYTFGSGTRLTVV.

This chain joins TRBV2 and TRBJ2-3; D may be TRBD2 (5 bases). The V gene lost 4 bases and the J gene lost 3 bases, with 8 bases spanning the gap. The CDR3 is 13 amino acids. Germline V gene sequence: CDR1 SNHLY, CDR2 FYNNEI. In DNA, the CDR3 is TGTGCCAGCAGTGCCCGGACTACAGATACGCAGTATTTT. Residues: CASSARTTDTQYF.

This chain joins TRBV5-1 and TRBJ2-5; D tentatively reads TRBD1 or TRBD2 (5 bases each). Germline V gives CDR1 SGHRS, CDR2 YFSETQ. V lost 0 bases to trimming and J lost 5 bases, with 14 bases between them. CDR3 length: 15 residues. The CDR3 DNA is TGCGCCAGCAGCTTGGAGGGACGAACCATCGAGACCCAGTACTTC. It translates to CASSLEGRTIETQYF. Using reference TRBV5-1 and TRBJ2-5 for the parts outside the CDR3, the full variable domain is KAGVTQTPRYLIKTRGQQVTLSCSPISGHRSVSWYQQTPGQGLQFLFEYFSETQRNKGNFPGRFSGRQFSNSRSEMNVSTLELGDSALYLCASSLEGRTIETQYFGPGTRLLVL.

This clone appeared a few times. The chain recombines TRBV6-1 with TRBJ1-2; D gene unclear. Per germline, CDR1 MNHNS and CDR2 SASEGT. V dropped 7 bases and J dropped 3 bases, with 12 bases sitting between them. This CDR3 is built from 13 residues. The CDR3 sequence is CASKISRDYGYTF. The CDR3 bases are TGTGCCAGCAAGATTTCGAGGGACTATGGCTACACCTTC.

The genes are TRBV5-4 and TRBJ1-2; 8 positions agree with TRBD1. The germline V gene has CDR1 SGHNT and CDR2 YYREEE (reference sequence). V was clipped by 3 bases and J by 5 bases; unmatched bases: 9. The CDR3 totals 15 residues. The CDR3 region is CASSSAGGLSYGYTF. The DNA for the CDR3 is TGTGCCAGCAGCTCGGCAGGGGGCCTGTCTTATGGCTACACCTTC.

The chain combines TRBV5-1 with TRBJ2-7; perhaps TRBD1 as D (6 bases). CDR3 length: 19 amino acids. Trimming stripped 2 bases from V and 2 bases from J, with 26 bases between. Germline V lookup: CDR1 SGHRS, CDR2 YFSETQ. CDR3 protein: CASSLRYRNTGTKTYEQYF. The CDR3 DNA is TGCGCCAGCAGCTTAAGATACAGAAATACCGGGACAAAGACCTACGAGCAGTACTTC. The full variable domain, with the rest looked up from reference TRBV5-1 and TRBJ2-7, is KAGVTQTPRYLIKTRGQQVTLSCSPISGHRSVSWYQQTPGQGLQFLFEYFSETQRNKGNFPGRFSGRQFSNSRSEMNVSTLELGDSALYLCASSLRYRNTGTKTYEQYFGPGTRLTVT.

This chain links TRBV19 with TRBJ1-2, with 7 bases lining up with TRBD1. The CDR3 covers 15 residues. Trimming removed 1 base from V and 4 bases from J; junction bases left unmatched: 6. Per germline, CDR1 LNHDA and CDR2 SQIVND (reference sequence). The CDR3 DNA is TGTGCCAGTAGTATAGTCCCCGGGACAGTCTATGGCTACACCTTC. It specifies CASSIVPGTVYGYTF.

This rearrangement joins TRBV30 to TRBJ2-3; 12 nucleotides agree with TRBD2. J lost 2 bases, V lost 4 bases, and 4 bases had no gene match. In germline, CDR1 is GTSNPN, CDR2 SVGIG (reference sequence). The CDR3 loop spans 15 amino acids. DNA for the CDR3: TGTGCCTGGAACCTAGCGGGGGGGAACACAGATACGCAGTATTTT. Its protein is CAWNLAGGNTDTQYF.